The 18 T cell receptor beta chains below come from one sample, sequenced in a study of shared clonotypes between healthy human individuals (dated by TCRdb to 2018 to 2021). Libraries came from the immunoSEQ multiplex PCR assay. As stored in TCRdb, this immuneACCESS dataset retains in-frame rearrangements with V and J assigned. A fraction of the clones does not appear; measured against another copy, unresolved V genes explain less than half of the discrepancy, and the remainder lacks a known reason. This sample lists 2.5 million or so clones; 90% to 95% were detected once. The ten biggest clones cover over 0.12% of the sample. The specimen sequenced was naive CD4+ T cells sorted from blood. The cell subset or site label, read with the paper, signifies: CD45RA+ positively selected. These receptor sequences come from a man aged 18 to 30 in good health.

In the case of this clone: This same CDR3 is encoded by further DNA sequences in the sample. The CDR3 DNA reads as TGTGCCAGTAGTACCTCTGGCGGGGACAATGAGCAGTTCTTC. This gives the protein CASSTSGGDNEQFF. This chain uses TRBV19 with TRBJ2-1; possibly TRBD2 for D (6 bases). Trimming removed 4 bases at V and 5 bases at J, with 12 bases between. The CDR3 is 14 residues long. The germline V gene has CDR1 LNHDA and CDR2 SQIVND (reference sequence).

The V and J genes are TRBV6-5 and TRBJ2-2; TRBD1 is a possible D gene (6 bases). Germline V lookup: CDR1 MNHEY, CDR2 SVGAGI. Trimming removed 6 bases from V and 5 bases from J, with 16 bases in between. The CDR3 has 15 amino acids. The CDR3 protein is CASRALTGSTGELFF. CDR3 nucleotide sequence: TGTGCCAGCAGAGCATTAACAGGGTCTACCGGGGAGCTGTTTTTT.

The V call is TRBV4-3, the J call TRBJ1-2, with 11 bases matching TRBD1. V dropped 1 base and J dropped 8; count of bases not matched to a gene: 9. This CDR3 contains 16 residues. The V gene's germline CDR1 is LGHNA and CDR2 YSLEER. In DNA form, the CDR3 reads TGCGCCAGCAGCCAAGGCTTCAGGACAGGGGGCACCGGCTACACCTTC. The encoded protein is CASSQGFRTGGTGYTF.

The table lists this clone with a few counts. The gene calls are TRBV14 and TRBJ2-2; D ambiguous. Trimming stripped 1 base from V and 6 bases from J, with 12 bases between. Germline CDR1 is SGHDN and CDR2 is FVKESK. The CDR3 covers 15 residues. The CDR3: CASSQGLGIAGELFF. The CDR3 DNA reads as TGTGCCAGCAGCCAAGGCTTAGGGATTGCCGGGGAGCTGTTTTTT.

About this clone: The sample carries other DNA sequences with the same CDR3. The rearrangement joins TRBV7-2 to TRBJ2-5; 10 nucleotides agree with TRBD2. The CDR3 consists of 14 residues. V was pared by 5 bases and J by 3 bases, with 3 bases of the junction left unmatched. Per the germline V gene, CDR1 is SGHTA and CDR2 is FQGNSA. CDR3 nucleotides: TGTGCCAGCAGCCGTGGACTAGCGGAAGAGACCCAGTACTTC. It specifies CASSRGLAEETQYF.

Points on this clone: This sample includes further DNA sequences coding for the same CDR3. This chain connects TRBV10-3 to TRBJ2-1, with 15 bases aligning to TRBD2. The V gene end was trimmed by 4 bases and the J gene end by 2 bases; junction bases not matched to a gene: 0. Germline CDR1 reads ENHRY; CDR2 reads SYGVKD. The CDR3 loop spans 16 amino acids. CDR3 in amino acids: CAISGTSGGAYNEQFF. DNA of the CDR3: TGTGCCATCAGTGGGACTAGCGGGGGGGCCTACAATGAGCAGTTCTTC.

The rearrangement uses TRBV27 and TRBJ2-7; possible D gene TRBD2, 6 bases. CDR1 is MNHEY, CDR2 SMNVEV, per germline (reference sequence). The CDR3 spans 17 residues. V was shortened by 4 bases and J by 0 bases, with 19 bases between the two germline ends. DNA of the CDR3: TGTGCCAGCAGTTCATCTAGCTTCCGGGGGAGCTCCTACGAGCAGTACTTC. This gives the protein CASSSSSFRGSSYEQYF.

CDR3 region: CASGLQRTSEQFF. The CDR3 DNA follows: TGTGCTAGTGGCCTACAAAGGACGAGTGAGCAGTTCTTC. This chain uses TRBV12-5 with TRBJ2-1; D unresolved. The length of the CDR3 is 13 residues. Germline assignment: CDR1 LGHNT and CDR2 FRNRAP. Trimming cost V 6 bases and J 9 bases, with 15 bases left between them.

The chain combines TRBV11-1 with TRBJ2-2; TRBD1 is a possible D gene (6 bases). The CDR3 is 14 amino acids. V was clipped by 5 bases and J by 4 bases, with 11 bases between them. The germline CDR1 and CDR2 sequences are SGHAT and FQDESV (reference sequence). The CDR3 here is CASSQLGGTGELFF. The CDR3 nucleotides read TGTGCCAGCAGCCAACTAGGGGGCACCGGGGAGCTGTTTTTT.

This clone was seen only once. This chain uses TRBV11-3 with TRBJ2-1; 14 bases fit TRBD2. CDR1 and CDR2 (germline): SGHNT, YENEEA. This CDR3 has 18 residues. J lost 3 bases, V lost 5 bases, and 9 bases had no gene match. CDR3 sequence: CASSRPGTSGSYYNEQFF. The CDR3 bases are TGTGCCAGCAGCCGTCCCGGGACTAGCGGGAGCTACTACAATGAGCAGTTCTTC.

This chain joins TRBV5-6 and TRBJ1-6; 7 bases align to TRBD1. Trimming cost V 4 bases and J 3 bases; bases outside gene matches: 1. Germline values: CDR1 SGHDT, CDR2 YYEEEE. This CDR3 comprises 14 residues. The CDR3 spells CASSRDSYNSPLHF. For the CDR3, the DNA is TGTGCCAGCAGCCGGGACAGCTATAATTCACCCCTCCACTTT.

Only one count was recorded for this clone. Other DNA sequences in the sample encode the same CDR3. The gene calls are TRBV7-2 and TRBJ2-7; D is possibly TRBD1 (5 bases). This CDR3 has 13 amino acids. Trimming took off 3 bases at V and 1 base at J, with 7 bases between the two ends. Per the germline V gene, CDR1 is SGHTA and CDR2 is FQGNSA. The CDR3 DNA follows: TGTGCCAGCAGCTTCCAGGGATCCTACGAGCAGTACTTC. This encodes CASSFQGSYEQYF.

V is TRBV4-3 and J is TRBJ1-1; no reliable D call. CDR1 and CDR2 from the germline V gene are LGHNA and YSLEER. Trimming stripped 0 bases from V and 1 base from J, with 12 bases between. The CDR3 loop spans 16 amino acids. This CDR3 is CASSQDALRTNTEAFF. CDR3 bases: TGCGCCAGCAGCCAAGATGCCCTTAGGACGAACACTGAAGCTTTCTTT.

The gene calls are TRBV6-1 and TRBJ1-4; unclear D gene. This CDR3 region has 18 residues. V was trimmed by 4 bases and J by 2 bases, leaving 20 bases between them. Germline V gene sequence: CDR1 MNHNS, CDR2 SASEGT. This CDR3 is CASSAKWQALGTNEKLFF. The CDR3 DNA sequence: TGTGCCAGCAGTGCGAAATGGCAGGCCCTTGGTACTAATGAAAAACTGTTTTTT.

The rearrangement uses TRBV19 and TRBJ1-2; D is perhaps TRBD1 (6 bases). This CDR3 region has 14 residues. Germline V gene data show CDR1 as LNHDA and CDR2 as SQIVND (reference sequence). V lost 8 bases and J 2 bases, leaving 15 bases between the germline ends. The CDR3 reads CASRQAGRNYGYTF. The CDR3 DNA reads TGTGCCAGTCGACAGGCGGGCCGAAACTATGGCTACACCTTC.

Details on this clone: An end of the junction differs from the germline gene, which may be a read error. This chain's CDR3 is CASSDSGGEVTEAFF. Here the CDR3 DNA reads TGTGCCAGCAGTGACTCAGGGGGGGAGGTCACTGAAGCTTTCTTT. This sequence joins TRBV6-6 and TRBJ1-1; the match to TRBD1 covers 7 bases. Germline-derived CDR1 and CDR2 are MNHNY and SVGAGI (reference sequence). The CDR3 runs 15 residues.

The V call is TRBV9, the J call TRBJ2-1; D not resolved. Trimming left V 1 base short and J 2 bases short, with 10 bases between. The CDR3 length is 15 residues. Germline CDR1 reads SGDLS; CDR2 reads YYNGEE. The CDR3 nucleotides read TGTGCCAGCAGCGTAACTATAGGGACCTACAATGAGCAGTTCTTC. As protein: CASSVTIGTYNEQFF. Using reference TRBV9 and TRBJ2-1 for the parts outside the CDR3, the full variable domain is DSGVTQTPKHLITATGQRVTLRCSPRSGDLSVYWYQQSLDQGLQFLIQYYNGEERAKGNILERFSAQQFPDLHSELNLSSLELGDSALYFCASSVTIGTYNEQFFGPGTRLTVL.

V usage is TRBV5-1 and J usage is TRBJ1-1; D remains unclear. Germline assignment: CDR1 SGHRS and CDR2 YFSETQ. This CDR3 spans 14 amino acids. V lost 1 base and J 7 bases, leaving 14 bases between the germline ends. CDR3 sequence reads: CASSLNLGFGEAFF. The CDR3 DNA reads as TGCGCCAGCAGCTTGAATTTAGGGTTCGGTGAAGCTTTCTTT.